The TCR beta chain described here comes from a study of T cell repertoires in ileal Crohn's disease. Turning to the study itself: 35% were active smokers at surgery; median disease duration was 7.9 years.

With regard to this clone: The antigen is unknown.

V lost 4 bases and J lost 13, with 23 bases in between. The CDR3 runs to 14 residues. Germline loops: CDR1 MDHEN, CDR2 SYDVKM. General study findings and limits: All patients with clonality above 26.8% had endoscopic recurrence.

Libraries were prepared by immunoSEQ multiplex PCR; TCRdb keeps only in-frame clonotypes and omits some of them. The sample has 11,000 to 15,000 clones, about 84% seen once. This TCR derives from an adult with Crohn's disease. The chain has TRBV28 and TRBJ2-7; D is uncertain. The sample was ileal tissue. CDR3 region: CASSSSVGGKRTYF. The CDR3 coding sequence is TGTGCCAGCAGTTCCTCGGTTGGCGGAAAAAGAACTTACTTC. Supplemented by reference TRBV28 and TRBJ2-7, the full variable domain reads DVKVTQSSRYLVKRTGEKVFLECVQDMDHENMFWYRQDPGLGLRLIYFSYDVKMKEKGDIPEGYSVSREKKERFSLILESASTNQTSMYLCASSSSVGGKRTYFGPGTRLTVT.